These 30 T cell receptor beta chains were sequenced from one sample in a study of vaccination effects on CD4 cells after COVID-19 (dated by TCRdb to between 2021 and 2023). No cognate antigen is known for these TCRs. To identify antigen-specific CD4+ T cell clonotypes by their expansion, the ViraFEST assay first stimulated PBMC with viral peptide pools and then applied TCR sequencing. After more than nine days of culture, CD4+ T cells were isolated with the EasySep CD4+ T cell isolation kit. Each participant got two doses of an mRNA SARS-CoV-2 vaccine, either BNT162b2 or mRNA-1273. Receptor amplification or capture employed the immunoSEQ multiplex PCR assay. In its TCRdb copy, this immuneACCESS table keeps in-frame sequences only and misses some clones. Where compared with another copy, unresolved V genes explain less than half of these, and the others have no known cause. Within this sample are about 59,000 clones, with 78% of them counted one time only. Roughly 2% of the sample is held by the ten biggest clonotypes.

This material consisted of CD4+ T cells from PBMCs cultured with HCoV-OC43 spike peptides, taken after COVID-19 vaccination. Interpreted using the paper, the cell subset or site label stands for: HCoV-OC43 spike overlapping peptide pool stimulation. These receptors were taken from a human donor who received a COVID-19 vaccine.

Only a few counts were recorded for this clone. As DNA, the CDR3 is TGTGCCAGCAGTTTTAATTCACCCCTCCACTTT. Amino acid sequence: CASSFNSPLHF. The J gene is TRBJ1-6, the V gene TRBV6-6; D remains ambiguous. The CDR3 contains 11 residues. V lost 4 bases to trimming and J lost 6 bases, with 1 base between them. CDR1 and CDR2 from the germline V gene are MNHNY and SVGAGI (reference sequence).

The gene calls are TRBV10-1 and TRBJ1-5; 7 positions match TRBD1. The CDR3 is made up of 18 amino acids. The ends lost 1 base at V and 0 bases at J; junction bases unmatched: 9. Germline-derived CDR1 and CDR2 are WNHNN and SYGVQD (reference sequence). This CDR3 is CASSEFLRDRLSNQPQHF. CDR3 in DNA: TGCGCCAGCAGTGAGTTCCTCCGGGACAGACTTAGCAATCAGCCCCAGCATTTT.

This clone has just one count. V usage is TRBV6-5 and J usage is TRBJ2-1; D may be TRBD1 (6 bases). The CDR3 has 15 amino acids. Germline assignment: CDR1 MNHEY and CDR2 SVGAGI. Trimming pared 2 bases from V and 2 bases from J, leaving 10 bases between. CDR3 coding DNA: TGTGCCAGCAGTTACGATCAGGGGACCTACAATGAGCAGTTCTTC. As protein: CASSYDQGTYNEQFF.

The V gene is TRBV4-3, the J gene TRBJ1-1; 9 bases line up with TRBD1. The CDR3 extends over 12 amino acids. V shed 10 bases and J 7 bases; nucleotides not matched to a gene: 7. Germline CDR1 LGHNA, CDR2 YSLEER. CDR3 amino acids: CATSTGGGEAFF. The CDR3 DNA reads TGCGCCACTTCGACAGGGGGTGGTGAAGCTTTCTTT.

This chain uses TRBV2 with TRBJ2-1; D not resolved. V lost 5 bases and J lost 7, with 15 bases in between. CDR1 is SNHLY, CDR2 FYNNEI, per germline. The CDR3 has 14 amino acids. The CDR3 bases are TGTGCCAGCAGTCCCGGAGTGCAACATAATGAGCAGTTCTTC. It is translated as CASSPGVQHNEQFF. The variable domain in full, completed from reference TRBV2 and TRBJ2-1, reads EPEVTQTPSHQVTQMGQEVILRCVPISNHLYFYWYRQILGQKVEFLVSFYNNEISEKSEIFDDQFSVERPDGSNFTLKIRSTKLEDSAMYFCASSPGVQHNEQFFGPGTRLTVL.

The CDR3 region is CASSAGHGTTNEKLFF. The CDR3 DNA is TGCGCCAGCAGCGCAGGACACGGGACAACTAATGAAAAACTGTTTTTT. V usage is TRBV4-3 and J usage is TRBJ1-4, with D perhaps TRBD1 (5 bases). Germline V gives CDR1 LGHNA, CDR2 YSLEER. This CDR3 spans 16 amino acids. V lost 5 bases, J lost 0 bases, and 13 bases lay in between.

In DNA, the CDR3 is TGCGCCAGCAGCTGGGACGGGGAAAAACTGTTTTTT. Its translation is CASSWDGEKLFF. This chain links TRBV5-1 with TRBJ1-4; D is perhaps TRBD1 (5 bases). V was cut by 3 bases and J by 8 bases, with 8 bases left in between. From germline, CDR1 is SGHRS and CDR2 YFSETQ. CDR3 size: 12 residues.

The rearrangement uses TRBV10-1 and TRBJ2-1, with 13 positions matching TRBD2. The CDR3 is 16 residues long. V dropped 8 bases and J dropped 1; count of bases not matched to a gene: 5. CDR1 and CDR2 from the germline V gene are WNHNN and SYGVQD (reference sequence). This CDR3 reads CASSRTSGGSYNEQFF. The CDR3 DNA is TGCGCCAGCTCCAGGACTAGCGGGGGTTCCTACAATGAGCAGTTCTTC.

The rearrangement uses TRBV6-6 and TRBJ2-7, with 10 positions matching TRBD1. Germline V gives CDR1 MNHNY, CDR2 SVGAGI (reference sequence). CDR3 length: 14 amino acids. Trimming removed 6 bases from V and 2 bases from J; junction bases left unmatched: 4. This chain's CDR3 is CASSPGQGAYEQYV. The DNA for the CDR3 is TGTGCCAGCAGCCCAGGACAGGGGGCCTACGAGCAGTACGTC.

This sequence joins TRBV9 and TRBJ2-5; tentatively, D is TRBD1 (5 bases). The CDR3 runs 15 residues. The V and J ends lost 3 bases and 3 bases respectively, with 15 bases between them. In germline, CDR1 is SGDLS, CDR2 YYNGEE. CDR3: CASSAQGAAEETQYF. The CDR3 DNA is TGTGCCAGCAGCGCCCAAGGGGCTGCAGAAGAGACCCAGTACTTC.

This chain uses TRBV28 with TRBJ1-5; no reliable D call. The CDR3 runs 14 residues. The V end lost 4 bases, the J end lost 4 bases, and 11 bases lay between the germline ends. From germline, CDR1 is MDHEN and CDR2 SYDVKM. The CDR3 loop is CASSSWSGNQPQHF. CDR3 bases: TGTGCCAGCAGTTCCTGGTCGGGGAATCAGCCCCAGCATTTT.

This clone was counted a single time. CDR3: CASSLASDTQYF. DNA for the CDR3: TGTGCCAGCAGCTTAGCTTCAGATACGCAGTATTTT. This sequence joins TRBV11-2 and TRBJ2-3; D gene uncertain. Trimming took 1 base from V and 4 from J, leaving 3 bases between them. The germline gives CDR1 SGHAT, CDR2 FQNNGV. There are 12 residues in the CDR3.

The rearrangement links TRBV18 to TRBJ1-2, with D unresolved. This CDR3 contains 13 residues. Trimming stripped 3 bases from V and 2 bases from J, with 7 bases between. Germline loops: CDR1 KGHSH, CDR2 LQKENI. CDR3 amino acids: CASSPATNYGYTF. The CDR3 DNA is TGTGCCAGCTCACCCGCGACAAACTATGGCTACACCTTC.

The chain carries TRBV7-8 and TRBJ2-2; 8 positions agree with TRBD2. Per the germline V gene, CDR1 is SGHVS and CDR2 is FQNEAQ. Trimming took 3 bases from V and 4 from J; bases not matched to a gene: 19. The CDR3 has 20 residues. The CDR3 sequence: CASSLRASSGGSRGTGELFF. Written as DNA, the CDR3 is TGTGCCAGCAGCTTGAGAGCGTCGAGCGGGGGTTCCCGGGGCACCGGGGAGCTGTTTTTT.

The chain joins TRBV9 to TRBJ1-1; a possible D gene is TRBD1 (5 bases). Germline values: CDR1 SGDLS, CDR2 YYNGEE. The CDR3 contains 12 residues. Trimming removed 4 bases at V and 11 bases at J, with 15 bases between. The CDR3: CASSPLDGGAFF. CDR3 nucleotides: TGTGCCAGCAGCCCCCTAGACGGGGGGGCTTTCTTT.

The CDR3 DNA reads TGTGCCAGCAGCACGACAGGGAATGGCTACACCTTC. Its protein is CASSTTGNGYTF. The chain has TRBV5-5 and TRBJ1-2; 7 bases are shared with TRBD1. V dropped 4 bases and J dropped 6; count of bases not matched to a gene: 3. Germline V CDR1 and CDR2: SGHKS, YYEKEE (reference sequence). The CDR3 runs to 12 residues.

The rearrangement joins TRBV7-2 to TRBJ2-5; the D is unclear. CDR3 size: 15 residues. Trimming left V 5 bases short and J 4 bases short, with 17 bases between. Germline-derived CDR1 and CDR2 are SGHTA and FQGNSA. The DNA for the CDR3 is TGTGCCAGCAGCCCGACCAAGTCCCTATCAGAGACCCAGTACTTC. It translates to CASSPTKSLSETQYF. Supplemented by reference TRBV7-2 and TRBJ2-5, the full variable domain reads GAGVSQSPSNKVTEKGKDVELRCDPISGHTALYWYRQSLGQGLEFLIYFQGNSAPDKSGLPSDRFSAERTGGSVSTLTIQRTQQEDSAVYLCASSPTKSLSETQYFGPGTRLLVL.

The CDR3 sequence is CASGLVLGTEGGQPQHF. CDR3 coding DNA: TGTGCTAGTGGTTTGGTACTAGGGACGGAGGGCGGTCAGCCCCAGCATTTT. V gene TRBV12-5 combines with J gene TRBJ1-5; D perhaps matches TRBD1 (5 bases). V was clipped by 0 bases and J by 6 bases, with 18 bases between them. CDR1 is LGHNT, CDR2 FRNRAP, per germline. The CDR3 is made up of 17 amino acids.

The rearrangement links TRBV7-2 to TRBJ1-1; 9 bases align to TRBD1. The CDR3 has 13 amino acids. The J segment lost 0 bases and the V segment lost 7 bases, leaving 0 bases of the junction unmatched. Germline values: CDR1 SGHTA, CDR2 FQGNSA. Here the CDR3 DNA reads TGTGCCAGCAACAGGGGGCTGAACACTGAAGCTTTCTTT. Amino acids: CASNRGLNTEAFF.

On this clone: One end of the junction is discordant with germline, which a read error may explain. The chain employs TRBV10-3 and TRBJ1-2; 7 bases fit TRBD1. The germline V gene encodes CDR1 ENHRY and CDR2 SYGVKD. The CDR3 has 13 residues. The CDR3 region has the DNA TGTGCCGTCAGACAGGGCCTGTTCTATGGCTACACCTTC. Translated, it gives CAVRQGLFYGYTF.

The rearrangement links TRBV7-3 to TRBJ2-5; 8 nucleotides align to TRBD2. The J segment lost 5 bases and the V segment lost 5 bases, leaving 13 bases of the junction unmatched. Germline loops: CDR1 SGHTA, CDR2 FQGTGA. CDR3 length equals 16 residues. The CDR3 nucleotides are TGTGCCAGCAGCGTGGGGACTAGTAATGTTGGGGAGACCCAGTACTTC. This codes for CASSVGTSNVGETQYF.

This clone was recorded once. The chain links TRBV6-5 to TRBJ1-1, with a tentative D call TRBD1 (6 bases). The length of the CDR3 is 15 residues. V lost 6 bases to trimming and J lost 1 base, with 15 bases between them. CDR1 and CDR2 (germline): MNHEY, SVGAGI. In nucleotides, the CDR3 is TGTGCCAGCAGCCCCGGGGGGCAAGCGAACACTGAAGCTTTCTTT. Its translation: CASSPGGQANTEAFF.

V gene TRBV10-1 combines with J gene TRBJ1-1, with unresolved D. Germline V gene lookup returns CDR1 WNHNN and CDR2 SYGVQD (reference sequence). V lost 2 bases and J lost 0, with 4 bases in between. The CDR3 consists of 13 residues. The CDR3 DNA sequence: TGCGCCAGCAGTGAGACAGTGAACACTGAAGCTTTCTTT. Its translation is CASSETVNTEAFF.

The chain uses TRBV7-9 and TRBJ2-4; the D gene could be TRBD1 or TRBD2 (5 bases each). V lost 0 bases and J 16 bases, leaving 16 bases between the germline ends. CDR3 size: 13 residues. The germline CDR1 and CDR2 sequences are SEHNR and FQNEAQ (reference sequence). CDR3 sequence reads: CASSLAVGRASYF. CDR3 nucleotide sequence: TGTGCCAGCAGCTTAGCCGTTGGCAGGGCTAGCTACTTC.

This clone was detected only a few times. V usage is TRBV19 and J usage is TRBJ1-2; D possibly corresponds to TRBD1 (5 bases). The CDR3 sequence is 17 residues long. V was shortened by 4 bases and J by 1 base, with 19 bases between the two germline ends. Germline values: CDR1 LNHDA, CDR2 SQIVND (reference sequence). For the CDR3, the DNA is TGTGCCAGTAGTACTAACGTGCCGGGACGGAATAACTATGGCTACACCTTC. It codes for CASSTNVPGRNNYGYTF.

The V gene is TRBV7-2, the J gene TRBJ2-7, with D possibly TRBD2 on 7 matching bases. The CDR3 consists of 16 residues. Per the germline V gene, CDR1 is SGHTA and CDR2 is FQGNSA. Deletions cut 2 bases from V and 3 bases from J, with 17 bases between. The CDR3 loop reads CASSLTGGVAIYEQYV. DNA for the CDR3: TGTGCCAGCAGCTTAACGGGGGGCGTCGCTATCTACGAGCAGTACGTC.

V is TRBV10-3 and J is TRBJ1-1; D is perhaps TRBD1 (5 bases). The CDR3 covers 13 residues. V was clipped by 7 bases and J by 4 bases, with 13 bases between them. Per the germline V gene, CDR1 is ENHRY and CDR2 is SYGVKD. The CDR3 nucleotides are TGTGCCATCATGGGTCGGGACGGCACTGAAGCTTTCTTT. This gives the protein CAIMGRDGTEAFF.

On this clone: This sample includes further DNA sequences coding for the same CDR3. The rearrangement joins TRBV15 to TRBJ1-5; a possible D gene is TRBD1 (6 bases). This CDR3 comprises 16 residues. Germline loops: CDR1 LNHNV, CDR2 YYDKDF (reference sequence). V was clipped by 0 bases and J by 4 bases, with 13 bases between them. DNA for the CDR3: TGTGCCACCAGCAGAGATCGGGGAGGGGGAAATCAGCCCCAGCATTTT. Translated, it gives CATSRDRGGGNQPQHF. The whole variable domain, remainder taken from reference TRBV15 and TRBJ1-5, is DAMVIQNPRYQVTQFGKPVTLSCSQTLNHNVMYWYQQKSSQAPKLLFHYYDKDFNNEADTPDNFQSRRPNTSFCFLDIRSPGLGDTAMYLCATSRDRGGGNQPQHFGDGTRLSIL.

The CDR3 loop is CATSDIGRTAYDQETQYF. In DNA, the CDR3 is TGTGCCACCAGTGATATTGGGAGGACAGCCTATGACCAAGAGACCCAGTACTTC. This chain links TRBV24-1 with TRBJ2-5, with D perhaps matching TRBD1 or TRBD2 (6 bases each). Germline-derived CDR1 and CDR2 are KGHDR and SFDVKD. This CDR3 has 18 residues. V was cut by 3 bases and J by 0 bases, with 19 bases left in between.

The CDR3 region has the DNA TGTGCCAGCAGCCCCTCTTTAGTTGGTGAAGCTTTCTTT. It encodes CASSPSLVGEAFF. This chain uses TRBV3-1 (or the pseudogene TRBV3-2) with TRBJ1-1; D not certain. Germline V gene lookup returns CDR1 LGHDT and CDR2 YNNKEL (reference sequence). The CDR3 has 13 amino acids. V was shortened by 4 bases and J by 7 bases, with 13 bases between the two germline ends.